The text below deals with one TCR beta chain. No antigen is known for it. Trimming cost V 5 bases and J 1 base, with 11 bases left between them. CDR3 length equals 14 residues. Germline V lookup: CDR1 LNHDA, CDR2 SQIVND (reference sequence). The record originates from a study of cytomegalovirus exposure and HLA in healthy donors. Whole-study findings and limits: In a later analysis, first-cohort TCR clusters were found to tend to co-occur in the 130 or so validation repertoires.

Profiling relied on immunoSEQ multiplex PCR, and the TCRdb table lists in-frame clones only, not all of them. Of tens of thousands of clones listed, 75% to 95% are singletons. The TCR originated in a woman aged 25 to 39 in good health and CMV-seronegative. The chain joins TRBV19 to TRBJ1-1; D remains ambiguous. Input material: PBMCs. The CDR3 is CASSAGRANTEAFF. DNA of the CDR3: TGTGCCAGTAGTGCGGGGAGAGCGAACACTGAAGCTTTCTTT.